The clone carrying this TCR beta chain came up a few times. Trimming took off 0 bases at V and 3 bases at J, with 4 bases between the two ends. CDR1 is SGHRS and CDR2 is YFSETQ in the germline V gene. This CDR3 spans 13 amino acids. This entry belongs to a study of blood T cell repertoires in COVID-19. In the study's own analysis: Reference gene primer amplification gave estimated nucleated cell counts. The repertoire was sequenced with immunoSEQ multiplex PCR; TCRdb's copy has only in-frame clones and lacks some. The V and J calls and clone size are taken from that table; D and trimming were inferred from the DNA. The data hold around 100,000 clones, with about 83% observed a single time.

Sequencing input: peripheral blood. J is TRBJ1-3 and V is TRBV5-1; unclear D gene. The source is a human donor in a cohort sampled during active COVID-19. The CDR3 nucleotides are TGCGCCAGCAGCTTGGGACTTGGAAACACCATATATTTT. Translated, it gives CASSLGLGNTIYF. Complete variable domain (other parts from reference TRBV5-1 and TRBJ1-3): KAGVTQTPRYLIKTRGQQVTLSCSPISGHRSVSWYQQTPGQGLQFLFEYFSETQRNKGNFPGRFSGRQFSNSRSEMNVSTLELGDSALYLCASSLGLGNTIYFGEGSWLTVV.